The 2 T cell receptor beta chains below come from one sample, sequenced in a study of T cell changes during pregnancy in multiple sclerosis (dated by TCRdb to about 2019). To prepare the library, the immunoSEQ multiplex PCR assay was applied. TCRdb took this table from immuneACCESS and kept in-frame rearrangements with V and J called. Such tables lack part of the clones; where checked against another copy, unresolved V genes explain under half of the gap, and the rest is unexplained. Present in this sample are approximately 65,000 clones, around nine tenths of which were seen just once. The ten biggest clones cover approximately 1.5% of the sample. This specimen consisted of peripheral blood, obtained in the third trimester of pregnancy. The receptors derive from a female donor in good health, enrolled as a control in a pregnancy study.

The chain is built from TRBV18 and TRBJ1-3; maybe TRBD1 (5 bases). The CDR3 is 13 residues long. The germline gives CDR1 KGHSH, CDR2 LQKENI. V lost 5 bases, J lost 2 bases, and 7 bases lay in between. CDR3 sequence reads: CASSNRTGNTIYF. CDR3 nucleotide sequence: TGTGCCAGCTCAAACAGGACTGGAAACACCATATATTTT.

The chain has TRBV5-4 and TRBJ1-1; maybe TRBD1 (5 bases). The CDR3 is 12 residues long. Germline-derived CDR1 and CDR2 are SGHNT and YYREEE (reference sequence). Trimming left V 3 bases short and J 8 bases short, with 11 bases between. The CDR3 spells CASSWGGFEAFF. The CDR3 bases are TGTGCCAGCAGCTGGGGGGGATTCGAAGCTTTCTTT.